These 12 T cell receptor beta chains share one sample of origin, sequenced in a study of CD8 T cells in ankylosing spondylitis. TCRdb reprocessed the 5' RACE reads with MiXCR, giving one entry per CDR3 protein. The sample includes 130,000 or so distinct CDR3 sequences, 7% of them seen just once. Sequencing was carried out using blood, either unsorted or a sorted T cell fraction (not recorded which). These receptors were obtained from a male donor with ankylosing spondylitis or in good health (not recorded which).

The rearrangement joins TRBV6-1 to TRBJ1-5; possible D gene TRBD1, 6 bases. V was shortened by 6 bases and J by 4 bases, with 16 bases between the two germline ends. Germline V gene sequence: CDR1 MNHNS, CDR2 SASEGT. The CDR3 runs to 15 residues. Here the CDR3 reads CASRRTGQLNQPQHF. CDR3 bases: TGTGCCAGCAGACGAACAGGGCAATTGAATCAGCCCCAGCATTTT.

There are many counts of this clonotype. V gene TRBV18 combines with J gene TRBJ1-5; D remains unclear. The CDR3 contains 16 residues. Germline CDR1 reads KGHSH; CDR2 reads LQKENI. The V gene lost 6 bases and the J gene lost 5 bases, with 20 bases spanning the gap. In DNA, the CDR3 is TGTGCCAGCTCTTTCGGAGAGGTGAGGTTTGATCAGCCCCAGCATTTT. Protein: CASSFGEVRFDQPQHF. The variable domain in full, completed from reference TRBV18 and TRBJ1-5, reads NAGVMQNPRHLVRRRGQEARLRCSPMKGHSHVYWYRQLPEEGLKFMVYLQKENIIDESGMPKERFSAEFPKEGPSILRIQQVVRGDSAAYFCASSFGEVRFDQPQHFGDGTRLSIL.

Ten or more counts support this clonotype. This rearrangement joins TRBV20-1 to TRBJ1-5, with D tentatively TRBD1 (5 bases). V lost 0 bases and J 7 bases, leaving 13 bases between the germline ends. Germline CDR1 DFQATT, CDR2 SNEGSKA (reference sequence). The CDR3 has 14 residues. CDR3 region: CSARDMARAQPQHF. The CDR3 DNA follows: TGCAGTGCTAGAGATATGGCCAGGGCCCAGCCCCAGCATTTT.

This clonotype has just a few counts. The gene calls are TRBV4-3 and TRBJ1-6; D perhaps matches TRBD1 (5 bases). V was clipped by 1 base and J by 7 bases, with 8 bases between them. Germline CDR1 and CDR2: LGHNA and YSLEER. The CDR3 is 14 residues long. This CDR3 reads CASSQAGNNSPLHF. The CDR3 nucleotides are TGCGCCAGCAGCCAAGCAGGGAACAATTCACCCCTCCACTTT.

This clonotype was counted ten times or more. V gene TRBV20-1 combines with J gene TRBJ2-3; D ambiguous. CDR3 size: 12 residues. Germline CDR1 DFQATT, CDR2 SNEGSKA (reference sequence). V lost 3 bases to trimming and J lost 1 base, with 5 bases between them. CDR3 amino acids: CSASGGTDTQYF. The CDR3 DNA sequence: TGCAGTGCTAGTGGGGGCACAGATACGCAGTATTTT.

This clonotype was recorded many times. The chain couples TRBV4-1 to TRBJ1-5; 8 bases map to TRBD1. The germline V gene encodes CDR1 MGHRA and CDR2 YSYEKL. The CDR3 length is 16 residues. The V gene end was trimmed by 1 base and the J gene end by 1 base; junction bases not matched to a gene: 3. CDR3 loop: CASSQADRASNQPQHF. CDR3 nucleotide sequence: TGCGCCAGCAGCCAAGCGGACAGGGCGAGCAATCAGCCCCAGCATTTT.

The count of this clonotype is one. The CDR3 region has the DNA TGTGCCAGCTCGCATTCAGGGCCAGATACGCAGTATTTT. Protein: CASSHSGPDTQYF. J is TRBJ2-3 and V is TRBV18; a weak D match, TRBD1 (5 bases). This CDR3 contains 13 residues. The germline V and J ends were trimmed by 6 bases and 4 bases, with 11 bases remaining between them. Germline assignment: CDR1 KGHSH and CDR2 LQKENI.

This clonotype was observed at least ten times. This chain joins TRBV5-1 and TRBJ2-1; D unresolved. The CDR3 is 14 amino acids. Germline loops: CDR1 SGHRS, CDR2 YFSETQ. V was pared by 0 bases and J by 5 bases, with 9 bases between. CDR3 in DNA: TGCGCCAGCAGCTTGGATACCGTAGACAATGAGCAGTTCTTC. Amino acids: CASSLDTVDNEQFF.

This clonotype was recorded many times. The chain carries TRBV2 and TRBJ1-2; no definite D call. Trimming removed 4 bases at V and 7 bases at J, with 10 bases between. The CDR3 is made up of 12 amino acids. From germline, CDR1 is SNHLY and CDR2 FYNNEI. The CDR3 DNA reads TGTGCCAGCAGTGCCCTAGTACTTGGCTACACCTTC. Its protein product is CASSALVLGYTF.

This clonotype was counted ten times or more. The chain carries TRBV20-1 and TRBJ2-5; 7 positions match TRBD2. The CDR3 totals 15 residues. With V trimmed by 6 bases and J by 4 bases, 14 bases remained unmatched. From germline, CDR1 is DFQATT and CDR2 SNEGSKA (reference sequence). The CDR3 region has the DNA TGCAGTGCAAACCGCCCCGGACTAGTCGGAGAGACCCAGTACTTC. Translation: CSANRPGLVGETQYF.

The chain employs TRBV5-4 and TRBJ1-1; the D gene is possibly TRBD1 (5 bases). Per germline, CDR1 SGHNT and CDR2 YYREEE (reference sequence). Trimming cost V 0 bases and J 4 bases, with 13 bases left between them. The CDR3 runs to 15 residues. The DNA for the CDR3 is TGTGCCAGCAGCTTGGCAGGGATTGGTGGCACTGAAGCTTTCTTT. Translation: CASSLAGIGGTEAFF.

Many counts were recorded for this clonotype. This chain joins TRBV28 and TRBJ2-3; D tentatively fits TRBD1 or TRBD2 (5 bases each). CDR1 MDHEN and CDR2 SYDVKM come from the germline V gene. The CDR3 sequence is 14 residues long. Deletions cut 8 bases from V and 5 bases from J, with 17 bases between. The CDR3, as DNA: TGTGCCAGCGATGACTGGGACGGCAAAGATACGCAGTATTTT. The encoded protein is CASDDWDGKDTQYF.